These 17 T cell receptor beta chains share one sample of origin, sequenced in a study of blood T cell repertoires in COVID-19. The method was immunoSEQ multiplex PCR; TCRdb's version includes in-frame clones alone and lacks a portion of them. In the table there are about 190,000 clones, around 79% of which are singletons. Sequenced sample: peripheral blood. These receptors were taken from a man in his forties or fifties who had recovered from COVID-19.

V and J are TRBV9 and TRBJ2-1; 14 bases are shared with TRBD2. This CDR3 contains 15 residues. The trim removed 3 bases at V and 6 bases at J, leaving 2 bases unmatched. The germline V gene has CDR1 SGDLS and CDR2 YYNGEE. The CDR3 loop reads CASSATSGRANEQFF. CDR3 coding DNA: TGTGCCAGCAGCGCGACTAGCGGGAGGGCCAATGAGCAGTTCTTC.

The V and J genes are TRBV11-3 and TRBJ2-3; 8 nucleotides agree with TRBD2. J gave up 4 bases and V 5 bases, and 5 bases lay outside the gene matches. The CDR3 runs to 14 residues. Looked up from germline, CDR1 is SGHNT and CDR2 is YENEEA. The CDR3 loop is CASSPGRASDTQYF. The CDR3 bases are TGTGCCAGCAGCCCCGGGAGGGCCTCAGATACGCAGTATTTT.

This chain uses TRBV19 with TRBJ2-1; the match to TRBD1 covers 12 bases. The length of the CDR3 is 18 residues. CDR1 and CDR2 (germline): LNHDA, SQIVND (reference sequence). Germline trimming cut 6 bases from V and 0 bases from J; bases unmatched to any gene: 9. The CDR3 nucleotides read TGTGCCAGTAGGGGAGGGACAGGGGGCTTTAGCTCCTACAATGAGCAGTTCTTC. It specifies CASRGGTGGFSSYNEQFF. The full variable domain, its missing parts supplied by reference TRBV19 and TRBJ2-1, is DGGITQSPKYLFRKEGQNVTLSCEQNLNHDAMYWYRQDPGQGLRLIYYSQIVNDFQKGDIAEGYSVSREKKESFPLTVTSAQKNPTAFYLCASRGGTGGFSSYNEQFFGPGTRLTVL.

This clone was seen once. The V gene is TRBV19, the J gene TRBJ2-7, with 7 bases aligning to TRBD2. This CDR3 has 14 amino acids. The V gene end was trimmed by 3 bases and the J gene end by 2 bases; junction bases not matched to a gene: 4. From germline, CDR1 is LNHDA and CDR2 SQIVND (reference sequence). The CDR3 coding sequence is TGTGCCAGTAGTATGGGCGGGACTACCTACGAGCAGTACTTC. It codes for CASSMGGTTYEQYF.

The chain carries TRBV19 and TRBJ2-1; TRBD2 aligns across 9 bases. Looked up from germline, CDR1 is LNHDA and CDR2 is SQIVND (reference sequence). The J segment lost 7 bases and the V segment lost 5 bases, leaving 3 bases of the junction unmatched. The CDR3 has 13 amino acids. CDR3 sequence: CASSLTSGNEQFF. The CDR3 DNA reads as TGTGCCAGTAGTCTCACTAGCGGGAATGAGCAGTTCTTC.

Only a few counts were recorded for this clone. The J gene is TRBJ1-2, the V gene TRBV7-2; tentative D call: TRBD1 (6 bases). Germline-derived CDR1 and CDR2 are SGHTA and FQGNSA. This CDR3 contains 14 residues. The V end lost 5 bases, the J end lost 6 bases, and 16 bases lay between the germline ends. In DNA form, the CDR3 reads TGTGCCAGCAGCCCATACAGTTCAGGGGATGGCTACACCTTC. Its protein is CASSPYSSGDGYTF.

The CDR3 loop is CAWSRQGGAGYEQYF. The DNA for the CDR3 is TGTGCCTGGAGTCGGCAGGGTGGGGCGGGATACGAGCAGTACTTC. The gene calls are TRBV30 and TRBJ2-7; D possibly corresponds to TRBD2 (6 bases). Germline assignment: CDR1 GTSNPN and CDR2 SVGIG (reference sequence). Trimming took off 2 bases at V and 4 bases at J, with 18 bases between the two ends. The CDR3 has 15 residues.

The chain links TRBV6-6 to TRBJ1-2; 12 bases fit TRBD1. V lost 6 bases to trimming and J lost 5 bases; unmatched junction nucleotides: 4. The CDR3 has 14 residues. CDR1 MNHNY and CDR2 SVGAGI come from the germline V gene (reference sequence). The CDR3: CASRRDRGLYGYTF. CDR3 in DNA: TGTGCCAGCAGACGGGACAGGGGGCTTTATGGCTACACCTTC.

This chain joins TRBV19 and TRBJ1-1; D not resolved. The CDR3 is made up of 12 amino acids. With 10 bases removed from V and 0 bases from J, the gap between germline ends came to 9 bases. Germline CDR1 and CDR2: LNHDA and SQIVND (reference sequence). The CDR3: CATENLNTEAFF. CDR3 nucleotides: TGTGCCACCGAGAATTTGAACACTGAAGCTTTCTTT.

The gene calls are TRBV29-1 and TRBJ2-5; a weak D match, TRBD2 (7 bases). The CDR3 length is 14 residues. The germline gives CDR1 SQVTM, CDR2 ANQGSEA. Between the trimmed V and J ends, which lost 3 bases and 4 bases, there was a span of 15 bases. The CDR3 coding sequence is TGCAGCGTTGAGGGGGGGCCCCGGAGAGAGACCCAGTACTTC. This encodes CSVEGGPRRETQYF.

The chain links TRBV4-3 to TRBJ2-3, with D tentatively TRBD2 (6 bases). V shed 0 bases and J shed 4 bases, with 14 bases lying between them. Germline V gene data show CDR1 as LGHNA and CDR2 as YSLEER. The CDR3 is made up of 16 amino acids. DNA for the CDR3: TGCGCCAGCAGCCAAGATGGGGCGGGATCCGCAGATACGCAGTATTTT. The encoded protein is CASSQDGAGSADTQYF.

The chain combines TRBV15 with TRBJ2-5; a possible D gene is TRBD2 (7 bases). V was trimmed by 0 bases and J by 4 bases, leaving 15 bases between them. Germline V lookup: CDR1 LNHNV, CDR2 YYDKDF (reference sequence). This CDR3 is 16 amino acids long. The CDR3 loop is CATSREPLGGGETQYF. The CDR3 region has the DNA TGTGCCACCAGCAGAGAACCCCTAGGGGGGGGAGAGACCCAGTACTTC.

The chain joins TRBV6-5 to TRBJ2-1; TRBD2 might be the D (6 bases). V lost 6 bases and J lost 2, with 14 bases in between. This CDR3 has 15 amino acids. CDR1 and CDR2 from the germline V gene are MNHEY and SVGAGI. Here the CDR3 DNA reads TGTGCCAGCAGGACGTCTGGCGGGGCCTACAATGAGCAGTTCTTC. Its translation: CASRTSGGAYNEQFF.

The count of this clone is one. The chain recombines TRBV19 with TRBJ1-2, with 9 bases lining up with TRBD1. CDR3 length: 16 amino acids. Germline V CDR1 and CDR2: LNHDA, SQIVND (reference sequence). The V gene end was trimmed by 2 bases and the J gene end by 4 bases; junction bases not matched to a gene: 8. CDR3 sequence reads: CASSIIFGQGSYGYTF. Here the CDR3 DNA reads TGTGCCAGTAGTATAATTTTCGGACAGGGGTCCTATGGCTACACCTTC.

The chain carries TRBV28 and TRBJ2-5; no clear D gene. The germline CDR1 and CDR2 sequences are MDHEN and SYDVKM. CDR3 length: 10 amino acids. V lost 10 bases, J lost 5 bases, and 8 bases lay in between. The CDR3 DNA sequence: TGTGCCACCAAAGAGGAGACCCAGTACTTC. Protein product: CATKEETQYF.

CDR3 DNA sequence: TGTGCCAGCAGCTCCAGGACCTTTGGCGGAGGAAACAATGAGCAGTTCTTC. It specifies CASSSRTFGGGNNEQFF. The V and J genes are TRBV7-2 and TRBJ2-1, with D possibly matching TRBD2 (5 bases). The V end was cut by 4 bases, the J end by 5 bases, with 21 bases between. Germline CDR1 is SGHTA and CDR2 is FQGNSA. This CDR3 is built from 17 residues.

The rearrangement links TRBV15 to TRBJ1-5; D is ambiguous. Germline V gene sequence: CDR1 LNHNV, CDR2 YYDKDF (reference sequence). The germline V and J ends were trimmed by 1 base and 7 bases, with 14 bases remaining between them. This CDR3 is built from 15 residues. The CDR3 spells CATSRGAGINQPQHF. As DNA, the CDR3 is TGTGCCACCAGCAGAGGTGCGGGTATCAACCAGCCCCAGCATTTT.